What follows are 26 T cell receptor beta chains derived from one specimen sequenced in a study of T-cell memory formation after mild COVID-19. TCRdb re-called the 5' RACE reads through MiXCR, storing one row per CDR3 protein. The table shows 400,000 or so distinct CDR3 sequences, with 20% occurring only once. Sequenced input: PBMCs or a T cell subset sorted from them (not recorded which). The receptors were gathered from an adult woman who had mild COVID-19 (a few samples of this study predate the infection). Cell type and time point are not known.

The rearrangement links TRBV5-6 to TRBJ2-7, with TRBD1 matching over 7 bases. This CDR3 comprises 15 residues. Germline V gene sequence: CDR1 SGHDT, CDR2 YYEEEE. The V and J ends lost 2 bases and 0 bases, in that order; junction bases with no gene match: 5. CDR3 nucleotide sequence: TGTGCCAGCAGCTTCCCGGCAGGGGGCTCCTACGAGCAGTACTTC. Translating it yields CASSFPAGGSYEQYF.

This clonotype has more than one count but fewer than ten. The chain combines TRBV15 with TRBJ2-3; D is unclear. The length of the CDR3 is 13 residues. V lost 1 base and J lost 4, with 6 bases in between. In germline, CDR1 is LNHNV, CDR2 YYDKDF (reference sequence). The CDR3 DNA sequence: TGTGCCACCAGCAGAGGCCTCTCAGATACGCAGTATTTT. The encoded protein is CATSRGLSDTQYF.

This clonotype occurred a few times. The chain is built from TRBV12-3 or TRBV12-4 and TRBJ2-2; 8 nucleotides match TRBD1. Trimming cost V 6 bases and J 7 bases; bases outside gene matches: 7. This CDR3 contains 14 residues. The CDR3 DNA reads as TGTGCCAGCAGCCGACAGGGGAGTGGCGGGGAGCTGTTTTTT. It specifies CASSRQGSGGELFF.

V usage is TRBV27 and J usage is TRBJ1-1; 9 nucleotides line up with TRBD1. The CDR3 sequence is 17 residues long. Germline V gene lookup returns CDR1 MNHEY and CDR2 SMNVEV (reference sequence). V lost 6 bases, J lost 5 bases, and 16 bases stayed unmatched. CDR3 coding DNA: TGTGCCAGCAGCTTGTACCGGGACAGGGAGAGCCGGACTGAAGCTTTCTTT. Amino acids: CASSLYRDRESRTEAFF.

This clonotype has only a few counts. V gene TRBV5-1 combines with J gene TRBJ2-7; no definite D call. Germline CDR1 reads SGHRS; CDR2 reads YFSETQ. The CDR3 covers 13 residues. V was shortened by 4 bases and J by 5 bases, with 13 bases between the two germline ends. CDR3 sequence (DNA): TGCGCCAGCAGCCCCGGGTACCTCGACGAGCAGTACTTC. It codes for CASSPGYLDEQYF.

The chain has TRBV20-1 and TRBJ1-1, with D perhaps matching TRBD1 (6 bases). This CDR3 has 15 residues. Trimming stripped 0 bases from V and 3 bases from J, with 14 bases between. The germline gives CDR1 DFQATT, CDR2 SNEGSKA (reference sequence). For the CDR3, the DNA is TGCAGTGCTAGAGATTGGAGGGGGGCTGACACTGAAGCTTTCTTT. Protein sequence: CSARDWRGADTEAFF.

This clonotype was detected many times. The chain combines TRBV5-1 with TRBJ2-5; no reliable D call. CDR1 SGHRS and CDR2 YFSETQ come from the germline V gene. This CDR3 comprises 14 residues. V was cut by 0 bases and J by 0 bases, with 6 bases left in between. The CDR3 region is CASSLVGNQETQYF. The CDR3 nucleotides read TGCGCCAGCAGCTTGGTGGGGAACCAAGAGACCCAGTACTTC.

This clonotype was observed a few times. The chain couples TRBV10-3 to TRBJ1-3, with D possibly being TRBD1 (5 bases). The CDR3 length is 14 residues. The V and J ends lost 5 bases and 0 bases respectively, with 8 bases between them. Germline lookup yields CDR1 ENHRY and CDR2 SYGVKD. In nucleotides, the CDR3 is TGTGCCATCAGTAAGGACATCTCTGGAAACACCATATATTTT. This gives the protein CAISKDISGNTIYF.

The J gene is TRBJ2-2, the V gene TRBV12-3 or TRBV12-4, with D maybe TRBD2 (6 bases). Trimming removed 6 bases at V and 8 bases at J, with 7 bases between. There are 11 residues in the CDR3. The CDR3 coding sequence is TGTGCCAGCAGCCGGGAGGGGGAGCTGTTTTTT. Protein product: CASSREGELFF.

The chain is built from TRBV10-3 and TRBJ1-2; weak D call: TRBD1 (6 bases). The CDR3 is 15 residues long. V dropped 3 bases and J dropped 8 bases, with 19 bases sitting between them. Germline V gene data show CDR1 as ENHRY and CDR2 as SYGVKD. This chain's CDR3 is CAISDEGQQLEGYTF. CDR3 DNA: TGTGCCATCAGTGACGAAGGACAGCAACTGGAGGGCTACACCTTC.

As DNA, the CDR3 is TGTGCCAGCTCCCCAAGCTGGCAGGCGGAGCAGCCCCAGCATTTT. Translation: CASSPSWQAEQPQHF. The chain has TRBV18 and TRBJ1-5; D unclear. V lost 6 bases, J lost 7 bases, and 19 bases lay in between. This CDR3 region has 15 residues. Germline V CDR1 and CDR2: KGHSH, LQKENI.

In this sample, this clonotype turned up a few times. The rearrangement uses TRBV12-3 or TRBV12-4 and TRBJ2-5; 9 nucleotides line up with TRBD2. Trimming removed 2 bases from V and 6 bases from J; junction bases left unmatched: 16. This CDR3 has 18 residues. DNA for the CDR3: TGTGCCAGCAGTTTAAATCCCCTGGGCGGGAGGGCCGTAAAGACCCAGTACTTC. Translation: CASSLNPLGGRAVKTQYF.

This clonotype was detected only a few times. The V and J genes are TRBV20-1 and TRBJ1-2, with D possibly TRBD1 on 5 matching bases. The CDR3 totals 14 residues. CDR1 is DFQATT and CDR2 is SNEGSKA in the germline V gene (reference sequence). Trimming removed 5 bases at V and 4 bases at J, with 17 bases between. As DNA, the CDR3 is TGCAGTGCTCCCTCCCCGGGACGGTCCTATGGCTACACCTTC. This gives the protein CSAPSPGRSYGYTF.

This clonotype was counted a few times. The V call is TRBV12-3 or TRBV12-4, the J call TRBJ1-6; D unresolved. V lost 5 bases to trimming and J lost 2 bases, with 4 bases between them. The CDR3 contains 13 residues. Here the CDR3 DNA reads TGTGCCAGCAGTCTCACCTATAATTCACCCCTCCACTTT. Amino acids: CASSLTYNSPLHF.

The rearrangement links TRBV24-1 to TRBJ2-5; 7 positions agree with TRBD1. After removal of 7 bases from V and 4 bases from J, the junction contained 2 bases not matched to a gene. The CDR3 has 12 amino acids. The germline gives CDR1 KGHDR, CDR2 SFDVKD. CDR3 in amino acids: CATSDRVETQYF. DNA for the CDR3: TGTGCCACCAGCGACAGGGTAGAGACCCAGTACTTC.

This chain connects TRBV20-1 to TRBJ1-5; D possibly corresponds to TRBD1 (5 bases). CDR3 length equals 15 residues. V was pared by 1 base and J by 1 base, with 11 bases between. CDR1 DFQATT and CDR2 SNEGSKA come from the germline V gene (reference sequence). The CDR3 is CSARAGSGSNQPQHF. The CDR3 DNA follows: TGCAGTGCTAGAGCAGGGAGTGGCAGCAATCAGCCCCAGCATTTT.

The chain links TRBV9 to TRBJ2-7, with D perhaps TRBD2 (6 bases). The CDR3 covers 15 residues. V was shortened by 3 bases and J by 0 bases, with 13 bases between the two germline ends. Germline V gene sequence: CDR1 SGDLS, CDR2 YYNGEE. CDR3 sequence reads: CASSAFSGSSYEQYF. DNA for the CDR3: TGTGCCAGCAGCGCCTTTAGCGGAAGCTCCTACGAGCAGTACTTC.

This clonotype has only a few counts. This chain connects TRBV6-5 to TRBJ1-2; 7 nucleotides align to TRBD1. The CDR3 is made up of 18 amino acids. Looked up from germline, CDR1 is MNHEY and CDR2 is SVGAGI. V was clipped by 0 bases and J by 2 bases; unmatched bases: 12. The CDR3 nucleotides read TGTGCCAGCAGTTACTCGAGGACAGGAGGACTTACGAACTATGGCTACACCTTC. It encodes CASSYSRTGGLTNYGYTF.

This chain connects TRBV27 to TRBJ1-5, with D perhaps matching TRBD1 (5 bases). Germline V CDR1 and CDR2: MNHEY, SMNVEV (reference sequence). V lost 5 bases and J lost 0, with 14 bases in between. This CDR3 has 16 amino acids. CDR3 DNA: TGTGCCAGCAGTCCAAGGGGCCCTTATAGCAATCAGCCCCAGCATTTT. Translation: CASSPRGPYSNQPQHF.

The chain combines TRBV5-1 with TRBJ1-4; weak D call: TRBD1 (5 bases). Per germline, CDR1 SGHRS and CDR2 YFSETQ. This CDR3 has 13 residues. Trimming took off 0 bases at V and 8 bases at J, with 8 bases between the two ends. This chain's CDR3 is CASSLVRGEKLFF. CDR3 coding DNA: TGCGCCAGCAGCTTGGTTCGGGGGGAAAAACTGTTTTTT.

V is TRBV20-1 and J is TRBJ2-1, with a tentative D call TRBD1 (6 bases). With 2 bases removed from V and 9 bases from J, the gap between germline ends came to 8 bases. Germline CDR1 and CDR2: DFQATT and SNEGSKA (reference sequence). CDR3 length: 11 residues. In nucleotides, the CDR3 is TGCAGTGCTAGATTAGGGGGTGAGCAGTTCTTC. This translates into CSARLGGEQFF.

CDR3 loop: CATSGGWGRTTSSNQPQHF. The DNA of the CDR3 is TGTGCCACCAGCGGGGGCTGGGGGCGGACTACATCAAGCAATCAGCCCCAGCATTTT. This chain uses TRBV15 with TRBJ1-5, with a possible D match to TRBD1 (6 bases). This CDR3 region has 19 residues. Germline values: CDR1 LNHNV, CDR2 YYDKDF (reference sequence). The V end lost 5 bases, the J end lost 1 base, and 24 bases lay between the germline ends.

This clonotype was seen only a few times. The J gene is TRBJ2-1, the V gene TRBV20-1, with a possible D match to TRBD2 (6 bases). The V end was cut by 5 bases, the J end by 0 bases, with 14 bases between. CDR1 is DFQATT and CDR2 is SNEGSKA in the germline V gene (reference sequence). The CDR3 is 15 amino acids. The CDR3 DNA follows: TGCAGTGCTCCCGAAGCGGGTGCCTCCTACAATGAGCAGTTCTTC. It encodes CSAPEAGASYNEQFF.

This clonotype was observed at least ten times. The J gene is TRBJ2-7, the V gene TRBV7-2; D is uncertain. This CDR3 has 12 residues. The V end was cut by 5 bases, the J end by 9 bases, with 14 bases between. Germline CDR1 SGHTA, CDR2 FQGNSA. CDR3 protein: CASSPGPARQYF. CDR3 nucleotides: TGTGCCAGCAGCCCCGGCCCTGCTCGGCAGTACTTC.

This clonotype was counted a few times. CDR3 nucleotides: TGTGCCAGCAGCCCGGGACTAGAGATCAATGAGCAGTTCTTC. This gives the protein CASSPGLEINEQFF. J is TRBJ2-1 and V is TRBV7-9; 8 nucleotides align to TRBD2. Germline CDR1 SEHNR, CDR2 FQNEAQ (reference sequence). This CDR3 is 14 amino acids long. The J segment lost 6 bases and the V segment lost 5 bases, leaving 6 bases of the junction unmatched.

The sample holds many counts of this clonotype. The V gene is TRBV7-6, the J gene TRBJ2-3, with TRBD2 matching 7 bases. The J segment lost 6 bases and the V segment lost 3 bases, leaving 6 bases of the junction unmatched. Germline V lookup: CDR1 SGHVS, CDR2 FNYEAQ. There are 14 residues in the CDR3. In DNA form, the CDR3 reads TGTGCCAGCAGCTTCGGCGGGAGAACTGATACGCAGTATTTT. Residues: CASSFGGRTDTQYF.